Following are 2 T cell receptor beta chains from one sample sequenced in a study of blood T cells in healthy people across ages. A sample-barcoded 5' primer and a J-beta primer mix were used in a second PCR of about 7 to 12 cycles. TCRdb redid the calling of the 5' RACE reads with MiXCR, one entry per CDR3 protein. This table holds over 700,000 distinct CDR3 sequences, 25% found once. This sample also appeared in a second study, on T cells of mothers and their children.

The specimen was blood. Receptor source: a boy aged 10-17 years in good health.

This clonotype showed up just a few times. The chain carries TRBV29-1 and TRBJ2-1; 9 bases are shared with TRBD1. CDR3 length: 13 amino acids. Germline CDR1 and CDR2: SQVTM and ANQGSEA. The CDR3 DNA is TGCGGATTCCTGGGGGACAGGGTCAATGAGCAGTTCTTC. This codes for CGFLGDRVNEQFF.

This clonotype has just a few counts. Germline is not matched at one junction end, which may reflect a read error. The gene calls are TRBV7-9 and TRBJ2-5; perhaps TRBD2 as D (6 bases). This CDR3 region has 16 residues. The germline CDR1 and CDR2 sequences are SEHNR and FQNEAQ (reference sequence). The CDR3 loop is CAGSAGSGRRVETQYF. The CDR3 DNA reads TGTGCCGGCAGCGCCGGTAGCGGTAGAAGGGTAGAGACCCAGTACTTC. Supplemented by reference TRBV7-9 and TRBJ2-5, the full variable domain reads DTGVSQNPRHKITKRGQNVTFRCDPISEHNRLYWYRQTLGQGPEFLTYFQNEAQLEKSRLLSDRFSAERPKGSFSTLEIQRTEQGDSAMYLCAGSAGSGRRVETQYFGPGTRLLVL.